The clone carrying this T cell receptor beta chain was detected only once. The data belong to a study of blood T cell repertoires in COVID-19. Data came from immunoSEQ multiplex PCR; TCRdb stores just in-frame clones and leaves some out. The data show about 240,000 clones, approximately 90% seen once. Participant age was 18 to 89 years, and participants resided in 24 US areas. Assignment of participants to cohorts was predicated upon participant-reported clinical history. Recovered status applied to Cohort 3 donors who had two consecutive negative PCRs. It also applied to those with clearance or with symptom resolution. Germline V gene lookup returns CDR1 LGHNA and CDR2 YNFKEQ. Germline trimming cut 1 base from V and 0 bases from J; bases unmatched to any gene: 9. CDR3 length: 18 residues.

The chain employs TRBV4-2 and TRBJ2-1, with 7 bases matching TRBD2. The clonotype comes from a woman aged 25-40 years who had recovered from COVID-19. Sequenced: PBMCs or T cells enriched from blood (not recorded which). The CDR3 region is CASSQALGGGSSYNEQFF. The DNA of the CDR3 is TGTGCCAGCAGCCAAGCCCTTGGAGGCGGGAGCTCCTACAATGAGCAGTTCTTC.